Below, 4 T cell receptor beta chains from the same sample are listed, as sequenced in a study of blood T cells in healthy people across ages. The authors ran a second PCR of roughly 6 to 12 cycles using a sample-barcoded 5' primer and a J-beta primer mix. TCRdb independently ran MiXCR on the 5' RACE reads; one entry per CDR3 protein. The sample includes about 970,000 distinct CDR3 sequences, just over 50% of them seen just once. The sequenced sample was blood. The receptors shown here come from a woman aged 55-75 years in good health.

This clonotype was detected a few times. The V and J genes are TRBV11-3 and TRBJ2-5; weak D call: TRBD1 (7 bases). V shed 5 bases and J shed 6 bases, with 16 bases lying between them. The CDR3 length is 14 residues. CDR1 SGHNT and CDR2 YENEEA come from the germline V gene. The CDR3 here is CASSQGGIQQTQYF. The CDR3 bases are TGTGCCAGCAGCCAGGGGGGAATTCAACAGACCCAGTACTTC.

This clonotype has just a few counts. The chain has TRBV3-1 and TRBJ2-7, with D maybe TRBD2 (6 bases). Germline assignment: CDR1 LGHDT and CDR2 YNNKEL (reference sequence). The CDR3 spans 14 residues. V lost 1 base to trimming and J lost 9 bases, with 16 bases between them. CDR3 amino acids: CASSQVGREFGQYF. The CDR3 DNA sequence: TGTGCCAGCAGCCAAGTTGGTCGGGAGTTCGGGCAGTACTTC.

The chain couples TRBV7-9 to TRBJ2-3; 9 bases map to TRBD2. The germline V gene has CDR1 SEHNR and CDR2 FQNEAQ (reference sequence). This CDR3 is built from 15 residues. The V gene end was trimmed by 2 bases and the J gene end by 5 bases; junction bases not matched to a gene: 5. CDR3 sequence: CASSLFSGSQDTQYF. CDR3 DNA sequence: TGTGCCAGCAGCTTATTTAGCGGGAGTCAAGATACGCAGTATTTT.

This clonotype has just one count. This sequence joins TRBV2 and TRBJ1-5, with a tentative D call TRBD1 (5 bases). Trimming removed 6 bases from V and 3 bases from J, with 18 bases in between. The CDR3 has 16 residues. Per germline, CDR1 SNHLY and CDR2 FYNNEI. The CDR3 DNA sequence: TGTGCCAGCAGGGGCCTGGACACCCATAACAATCAGCCCCAGCATTTT. Amino acid sequence: CASRGLDTHNNQPQHF.